A single sample is the source of the 16 T cell receptor beta chains below, sequenced in a study of cytomegalovirus exposure and HLA in healthy donors. The PCR contained 60 Vbeta and 13 Jbeta primers. Profiled with immunoSEQ multiplex PCR; TCRdb holds only in-frame clones, not every one. Of hundreds of thousands of clones listed, less than 85% are singletons. Sequencing input: PBMCs. These receptors originate from a man aged 18 to 29 in good health and CMV-seronegative.

In this sample, this clone turned up a few times. The chain employs TRBV28 and TRBJ2-7, with D hard to call. The V gene's germline CDR1 is MDHEN and CDR2 SYDVKM. Trimming removed 3 bases from V and 1 base from J, with 16 bases in between. This CDR3 has 16 amino acids. CDR3 in DNA: TGTGCCAGCAGTTTTTCAGTTGGCCGAGGTTCCTACGAGCAGTACTTC. As protein: CASSFSVGRGSYEQYF.

This clone was seen only once. J is TRBJ2-7 and V is TRBV5-6; D may be TRBD1 (6 bases). Looked up from germline, CDR1 is SGHDT and CDR2 is YYEEEE. V lost 4 bases to trimming and J lost 4 bases, with 12 bases between them. The CDR3 covers 13 residues. Written as DNA, the CDR3 is TGTGCCAGCAGCCGACCAGGGGAATACGAGCAGTACTTC. Protein: CASSRPGEYEQYF.

This chain uses TRBV18 with TRBJ1-2; D uncertain. V dropped 4 bases and J dropped 10 bases, with 13 bases sitting between them. The CDR3 runs to 12 residues. Germline CDR1 and CDR2: KGHSH and LQKENI. The CDR3 region is CASSRATEFYTF. The CDR3 DNA reads TGTGCCAGCTCACGCGCGACGGAGTTCTACACCTTC.

The CDR3 nucleotides are TGTGCCAGCAGCTGGGGAGTGAGAGACAATGAGCAGTTCTTC. This codes for CASSWGVRDNEQFF. This chain links TRBV7-9 with TRBJ2-1, with TRBD2 as a possible D gene (5 bases). Trimming left V 4 bases short and J 5 bases short, with 12 bases between. The CDR3 consists of 14 residues. Germline V CDR1 and CDR2: SEHNR, FQNEAQ (reference sequence).

V is TRBV28 and J is TRBJ2-5; TRBD1 matches at 9 bases. V was clipped by 6 bases and J by 4 bases; unmatched bases: 9. The germline V gene encodes CDR1 MDHEN and CDR2 SYDVKM. The CDR3 is 15 amino acids. The CDR3 is CASSSGTGTLETQYF. CDR3 nucleotide sequence: TGTGCCAGCAGCTCCGGGACAGGGACCTTAGAGACCCAGTACTTC.

Concerning this clone itself: Since no conserved phenylalanine or tryptophan closes the CDR3, a read error is the likely cause. The rearrangement links TRBV30 to TRBJ2-6; tentative D call: TRBD2 (7 bases). Germline V CDR1 and CDR2: GTSNPN, SVGIG (reference sequence). The CDR3 extends over 14 amino acids. DNA for the CDR3: TGTGCGGGGGGGCGGGGGACTGGGGCCAACGTCCTGACTTCC. Its protein product is CAGGRGTGANVLTS.

Here the CDR3 reads CAWSGGRTYEQYF. CDR3 DNA: TGTGCCTGGAGTGGCGGTCGTACCTACGAGCAGTACTTC. This chain connects TRBV30 to TRBJ2-5; D unresolved. The DNA end is more similar to TRBJ2-7, so the J call may be wrong. This CDR3 has 13 residues. Germline CDR1 and CDR2: GTSNPN and SVGIG (reference sequence).

This chain joins TRBV2 and TRBJ2-7, with TRBD1 matching over 10 bases. The CDR3 extends over 14 amino acids. The V segment lost 4 bases and the J segment 1 base; nucleotides outside the gene matches: 1. In germline, CDR1 is SNHLY, CDR2 FYNNEI. CDR3 sequence (DNA): TGTGCCAGCAGTGGGGGACAGGGGTCCTACGAGCAGTACTTC. Translating it yields CASSGGQGSYEQYF.

This clone appeared a few times. This rearrangement joins TRBV15 to TRBJ2-1; 11 bases align to TRBD2. V shed 1 base and J 0 bases; nucleotides not matched to a gene: 14. CDR3 size: 21 residues. Germline V gives CDR1 LNHNV, CDR2 YYDKDF (reference sequence). The CDR3 here is CATSRGRTSGHKIISYNEQFF. CDR3 DNA sequence: TGTGCCACCAGCAGAGGGAGGACTAGCGGGCATAAAATTATCTCCTACAATGAGCAGTTCTTC.

V and J are TRBV7-2 and TRBJ2-3; D is perhaps TRBD2 (5 bases). The CDR3 covers 13 residues. The germline V gene encodes CDR1 SGHTA and CDR2 FQGNSA. V dropped 5 bases and J dropped 8 bases, with 14 bases sitting between them. The CDR3: CASSQERSGTQYF. CDR3 coding DNA: TGTGCCAGCAGCCAAGAGCGGTCGGGTACGCAGTATTTT.

The chain recombines TRBV6-5 with TRBJ1-1; 7 bases line up with TRBD1. Germline trimming cut 6 bases from V and 1 base from J; bases unmatched to any gene: 8. Germline CDR1 reads MNHEY; CDR2 reads SVGAGI. This CDR3 contains 15 residues. In DNA form, the CDR3 reads TGTGCCAGCAGAACAGGGGAGTCCAAGAACACTGAAGCTTTCTTT. The encoded protein is CASRTGESKNTEAFF.

The chain combines TRBV10-1 with TRBJ2-1, with D possibly being TRBD1 (6 bases). The germline V gene encodes CDR1 WNHNN and CDR2 SYGVQD (reference sequence). The V end lost 6 bases, the J end lost 3 bases, and 18 bases lay between the germline ends. The CDR3 consists of 16 residues. CDR3 loop: CASSGNIGQNYNEQFF. CDR3 coding DNA: TGCGCCAGCAGCGGCAACATCGGACAGAACTACAATGAGCAGTTCTTC.

The V gene is TRBV9, the J gene TRBJ2-7, with TRBD1 identical over 10 bases. The CDR3 is made up of 17 amino acids. V lost 7 bases and J lost 2; bases outside the gene matches: 15. CDR1 is SGDLS and CDR2 is YYNGEE in the germline V gene. CDR3 protein: CASARDRGASNAYEQYF. The CDR3 DNA is TGTGCCAGCGCCCGGGACAGGGGAGCTTCTAACGCCTACGAGCAGTACTTC.

V and J are TRBV27 and TRBJ1-2, with D possibly being TRBD1 (5 bases). The V end lost 5 bases, the J end lost 4 bases, and 17 bases lay between the germline ends. The CDR3 is 15 amino acids. The germline V gene encodes CDR1 MNHEY and CDR2 SMNVEV (reference sequence). The CDR3 coding sequence is TGTGCCAGCAGTCCCGGAGGGGTGCTTGGCTATGGCTACACCTTC. Encoded protein: CASSPGGVLGYGYTF.

This clone appeared a single time. The chain combines TRBV28 with TRBJ2-3; perhaps TRBD2 as D (5 bases). CDR3 size: 15 residues. V was trimmed by 5 bases and J by 1 base, leaving 13 bases between them. CDR1 is MDHEN, CDR2 SYDVKM, per germline. Here the CDR3 DNA reads TGTGCCAGCAGTGCGCACCACGGGGGCACAGATACGCAGTATTTT. Protein: CASSAHHGGTDTQYF.

The chain links TRBV6-5 to TRBJ2-1; D may be TRBD1 (5 bases). The germline gives CDR1 MNHEY, CDR2 SVGAGI. The CDR3 length is 12 residues. Trimming removed 6 bases at V and 9 bases at J, with 12 bases between. CDR3 nucleotide sequence: TGTGCCAGCAGGTCTCAGGGTTCTGAGCAGTTCTTC. Its translation is CASRSQGSEQFF.